The 19 T cell receptor beta chains in this list originate from one sample, sequenced in a study of T-cell reconstitution after alpha-beta-depleted transplantation in children. As it was prepared, the TCRbeta library received unique molecular identifiers. From the PCR reads, TCRdb called clonotypes with MiXCR, one entry per CDR3 protein. Among around 100,000 distinct CDR3 sequences listed, about 6.8% were seen once. This material consisted of PBMCs, taken before TCRalphabeta/CD19-depleted stem cell transplant. These receptors originate from a boy between 2 and 10 years old with acute lymphoblastic leukemia, due to receive a stem cell transplant.

This clonotype was seen at least ten times. The V and J genes are TRBV27 and TRBJ1-2; no definite D call. This CDR3 comprises 12 residues. The V and J ends lost 6 bases and 3 bases respectively, with 8 bases between them. Germline V CDR1 and CDR2: MNHEY, SMNVEV (reference sequence). The CDR3 region is CASRAEDYGYTF. As DNA, the CDR3 is TGTGCCAGCAGAGCAGAGGACTATGGCTACACCTTC.

The chain is built from TRBV18 and TRBJ2-1, with D possibly called TRBD1 or TRBD2 (5 bases each). There are 15 residues in the CDR3. V gave up 0 bases and J gave up 3 bases, with 9 bases separating them. Germline CDR1 reads KGHSH; CDR2 reads LQKENI. The CDR3 nucleotides read TGTGCCAGCTCACCACCGAGGGGCAACTACAATGAGCAGTTCTTC. Translated: CASSPPRGNYNEQFF.

The sample holds many counts of this clonotype. The chain uses TRBV20-1 and TRBJ2-1, with 9 nucleotides matching TRBD2. CDR1 is DFQATT, CDR2 SNEGSKA, per germline (reference sequence). After removal of 1 base from V and 4 bases from J, the junction contained 5 bases not matched to a gene. This CDR3 is built from 15 residues. The CDR3 here is CSARGRGGKYNEQFF. Written as DNA, the CDR3 is TGCAGTGCTAGAGGGCGGGGGGGGAAATACAATGAGCAGTTCTTC.

This clonotype was recorded many times. The chain links TRBV2 to TRBJ1-1; D is unclear. There are 13 residues in the CDR3. The germline gives CDR1 SNHLY, CDR2 FYNNEI. V was pared by 6 bases and J by 0 bases, with 8 bases between. The CDR3 loop reads CASSAGLNTEAFF. Here the CDR3 DNA reads TGTGCCAGCAGCGCTGGCCTGAACACTGAAGCTTTCTTT.

This clonotype was counted at least ten times. The J gene is TRBJ2-7, the V gene TRBV20-1; TRBD2 matches 7 bases. Germline assignment: CDR1 DFQATT and CDR2 SNEGSKA (reference sequence). The J segment lost 4 bases and the V segment lost 0 bases, leaving 6 bases of the junction unmatched. This CDR3 comprises 14 residues. CDR3 loop: CSAREGEGTYEQYF. CDR3 bases: TGCAGTGCTAGAGAAGGGGAGGGAACTTACGAGCAGTACTTC.

This chain links TRBV6-1 with TRBJ2-6; 9 bases are a match to TRBD1. The CDR3 sequence is 19 residues long. Trimming removed 7 bases from V and 0 bases from J; junction bases left unmatched: 13. In germline, CDR1 is MNHNS, CDR2 SASEGT. CDR3 sequence reads: CASNKRRDRDLSGANVLTF. CDR3 bases: TGTGCCAGCAACAAACGCCGGGACAGGGACCTCTCTGGGGCCAACGTCCTGACTTTC.

There are a few counts of this clonotype. The rearrangement links TRBV20-1 to TRBJ2-6; possibly TRBD2 for D (6 bases). Trimming stripped 4 bases from V and 0 bases from J, with 16 bases between. The germline V gene encodes CDR1 DFQATT and CDR2 SNEGSKA (reference sequence). The length of the CDR3 is 17 residues. CDR3 sequence: CSATDDAGLSGANVLTF. CDR3 nucleotides: TGCAGTGCTACCGACGACGCGGGGCTCTCTGGGGCCAACGTCCTGACTTTC.

This clonotype showed up many times. This chain links TRBV6-4 with TRBJ1-1; D ambiguous. CDR1 is MRHNA, CDR2 SNTAGT, per germline. The V end lost 2 bases, the J end lost 4 bases, and 5 bases lay between the germline ends. The CDR3 is made up of 12 amino acids. CDR3 sequence (DNA): TGTGCCAGCAGTGACAGTCCCACTGAAGCTTTCTTT. Translation gives CASSDSPTEAFF.

This clonotype was seen a few times. CDR3 sequence: CASSGVSGANVLTF. The CDR3 DNA is TGTGCCAGCAGCGGCGTTTCTGGGGCCAACGTCCTGACTTTC. The chain links TRBV7-9 to TRBJ2-6; the D is unclear. CDR3 length equals 14 residues. Trimming shortened V by 5 bases and J by 1 base, and 6 bases separated the two germline ends. CDR1 SEHNR and CDR2 FQNEAQ come from the germline V gene (reference sequence).

This chain joins TRBV6-5 and TRBJ2-2; D not resolved. Between the trimmed V and J ends, which lost 0 bases and 6 bases, there was a span of 17 bases. Germline loops: CDR1 MNHEY, CDR2 SVGAGI. This CDR3 has 17 amino acids. CDR3 region: CASSYSLGRQVAGELFF. The CDR3 DNA reads as TGTGCCAGCAGTTACTCTCTGGGCAGACAAGTTGCCGGGGAGCTGTTTTTT.

The rearrangement uses TRBV10-3 and TRBJ1-1, with D unclear. Germline V CDR1 and CDR2: ENHRY, SYGVKD. Trimming stripped 7 bases from V and 0 bases from J, with 12 bases between. The CDR3 is 14 residues long. This CDR3 is CAITPTQLNTEAFF. The CDR3 DNA reads TGTGCCATCACTCCGACACAGTTGAACACTGAAGCTTTCTTT.

This clonotype was counted only a few times. The chain links TRBV10-3 to TRBJ2-5; weak D call: TRBD1 (6 bases). There are 13 residues in the CDR3. Trimming removed 4 bases at V and 1 base at J, with 7 bases between. The germline gives CDR1 ENHRY, CDR2 SYGVKD. In DNA, the CDR3 is TGTGCCATCAGTGGACAGGCCCAAGAGACCCAGTACTTC. This sequence encodes CAISGQAQETQYF.

This clonotype has at least ten counts. J is TRBJ2-3 and V is TRBV7-8, with D possibly matching TRBD2 (5 bases). Trimming removed 3 bases at V and 6 bases at J, with 7 bases between. The CDR3 contains 12 residues. Germline V gene lookup returns CDR1 SGHVS and CDR2 FQNEAQ. CDR3 nucleotides: TGTGCCAGCAGCTTTCCGGGGGATACGCAGTATTTT. Protein sequence: CASSFPGDTQYF. The full variable domain, rest sourced from reference TRBV7-8 and TRBJ2-3, is GAGVSQSPRYKVAKRGQDVALRCDPISGHVSLFWYQQALGQGPEFLTYFQNEAQLDKSGLPSDRFFAERPEGSVSTLKIQRTQQEDSAVYLCASSFPGDTQYFGPGTRLTVL.

This rearrangement joins TRBV24-1 to TRBJ2-2; D is unclear. The CDR3 is 15 amino acids. In germline, CDR1 is KGHDR, CDR2 SFDVKD. The germline V and J ends were trimmed by 4 bases and 1 base, with 9 bases remaining between them. CDR3 sequence reads: CATSDPRLNTGELFF. In nucleotides, the CDR3 is TGTGCCACCAGTGACCCGCGTCTGAACACCGGGGAGCTGTTTTTT.

Ten or more counts support this clonotype. The chain joins TRBV6-5 to TRBJ2-5; 8 bases line up with TRBD1. CDR3 size: 12 residues. The V and J ends lost 5 bases and 6 bases, in that order; junction bases with no gene match: 2. Looked up from germline, CDR1 is MNHEY and CDR2 is SVGAGI. Written as DNA, the CDR3 is TGTGCCAGCAGTCAGGGGGCGAAGACCCAGTACTTC. Translating gives CASSQGAKTQYF.

V is TRBV10-3 and J is TRBJ2-5; 8 bases line up with TRBD2. CDR1 and CDR2 from the germline V gene are ENHRY and SYGVKD. The CDR3 totals 14 residues. With V trimmed by 9 bases and J by 5 bases, 11 bases remained unmatched. For the CDR3, the DNA is TGTGCCATGGGCCCGGGGGGGGGCGGCGAGACCCAGTACTTC. Translating gives CAMGPGGGGETQYF.

This chain connects TRBV6-1 to TRBJ2-2; 12 bases align to TRBD2. CDR3 length equals 17 residues. Trimming took 6 bases from V and 1 from J; bases not matched to a gene: 6. Germline loops: CDR1 MNHNS, CDR2 SASEGT. In DNA, the CDR3 is TGTGCCAGCAGCCGTTCGGGACTAGCGGGGAACACCGGGGAGCTGTTTTTT. This codes for CASSRSGLAGNTGELFF.

This clonotype was recorded many times. V usage is TRBV9 and J usage is TRBJ2-5; the D call may be TRBD1 or TRBD2 (5 bases each). This CDR3 spans 12 amino acids. The germline gives CDR1 SGDLS, CDR2 YYNGEE. V was trimmed by 2 bases and J by 5 bases, leaving 7 bases between them. CDR3 nucleotides: TGTGCCAGCAGCGTCGAGGGGGAGACCCAGTACTTC. This translates into CASSVEGETQYF.

For this clonotype: This may stem from a read error, because a much larger clone lies one nucleotide away. The rearrangement joins TRBV12-3 or TRBV12-4 to TRBJ2-3; D may be TRBD2 (5 bases). Trimming removed 3 bases at V and 5 bases at J, with 18 bases between. This CDR3 has 16 residues. The CDR3 is CASSFSAGGGGDTQYF. In nucleotides, the CDR3 is TGTGCCAGCAGTTTCAGTGCTGGCGGTGGAGGAGATACGCAGTATTTT.